The source of this TCR beta chain is a study of T cells after yellow fever vaccination. The study, taken as a whole, reports: Contamination by abundant bulk-population clonotypes could be present in FACS-sorted repertoires. Post-booster samples contained most primary-vaccination clones (roughly 96% CD4, about 90% CD8). Few clonotypes appeared in both CD4 and CD8 compartments.

This clonotype has a count of ten or more. No antigen is known for it. This CDR3 region has 13 residues. The V gene lost 2 bases and the J gene lost 7 bases, with 10 bases spanning the gap. Per germline, CDR1 SEHNR and CDR2 FQNEAQ (reference sequence). A 5'RACE template-switching step, the method used to make TCR cDNA, added a universal primer site and UMIs. TCRdb reprocessed the 5' RACE reads with MiXCR, giving one entry per CDR3 protein. Among 300,000 to 350,000 distinct CDR3 sequences listed, over 3.5% were seen once. Sequences were derived from PBMCs, sampled 15 days after the yellow fever booster vaccination. The chain uses TRBV7-9 and TRBJ2-3; D is uncertain. The receptor was isolated from a man between 18 and 29 years old who received the YFV17D yellow fever vaccine. CDR3 nucleotides: TGTGCCAGCAGCTTAATAGGCAGCAATACGCAGTATTTT. Protein sequence: CASSLIGSNTQYF.